This T cell receptor (beta chain) comes out of a study of beta chain features in type 1 diabetes. Study-wide results and caveats: Highly expressing activated T cells could be over-counted with a cDNA template.

Turning to this clone: The antigen remains undetermined.

Since all of the isolated RNA was reverse transcribed, expressed TCRB transcripts were what got sequenced. Approximately 3.5 million reads, on average, came from each naive, central memory and regulatory T cell sample. Sequenced by immunoSEQ multiplex PCR; TCRdb stores in-frame clones only, minus some. The data hold fewer than 900,000 clones, with 15% to 20% observed a single time. Based on CD45RO/CCR7/CD25/CD127/CD95/CD27, CD4+ regulatory, stem cell-like memory, naive and central memory cells were sorted. Per the germline V gene, CDR1 is SNHLY and CDR2 is FYNNEI. The CDR3 spans 8 residues. Trimming pared 8 bases from V and 10 bases from J, leaving 5 bases between.

The clonotype was recovered from a woman between 18 and 29 years old in good health. The specimen was naive CD4+ T cells from blood. V gene TRBV2 combines with J gene TRBJ1-2, with D unclear. DNA of the CDR3: TGTGCCAGCCGAACCTACACCTTC. It encodes CASRTYTF.